This T cell receptor beta chain was captured by sequencing in a study of molecular identifiers for immune sequencing clone quantification. Broader study findings: Spiked TCR RNA from one Jurkat cell reportedly showed up when mixed among approximately 990,000 naive cells.

This clonotype has ten or more counts. Its antigen is unknown. Previously reported methods and listed TCR primers produced the bulk TCR libraries. Each CDR3 protein gets one entry after TCRdb re-called the PCR reads with MiXCR. This table has more than 550,000 distinct CDR3 sequences, less than 30% appearing once. The germline V gene has CDR1 SGHTA and CDR2 FQGNSA. V dropped 4 bases and J dropped 5; count of bases not matched to a gene: 2. The CDR3 is 13 amino acids. The gene calls are TRBV7-2 and TRBJ2-7; 10 bases line up with TRBD1. The source material was naive CD8+ T cells from blood, with Jurkat cell RNA spiked in. Specified subset: FACS-sorted CD8+CD4-CCR7+CD45RA+ naive T cells. The clonotype was recovered from a human donor in good health. Some libraries in this study had Jurkat cell RNA spiked in. The CDR3, as DNA: TGTGCCAGCAGCTGGGACAGGGGCCACGAGCAGTACTTC. Protein sequence: CASSWDRGHEQYF.